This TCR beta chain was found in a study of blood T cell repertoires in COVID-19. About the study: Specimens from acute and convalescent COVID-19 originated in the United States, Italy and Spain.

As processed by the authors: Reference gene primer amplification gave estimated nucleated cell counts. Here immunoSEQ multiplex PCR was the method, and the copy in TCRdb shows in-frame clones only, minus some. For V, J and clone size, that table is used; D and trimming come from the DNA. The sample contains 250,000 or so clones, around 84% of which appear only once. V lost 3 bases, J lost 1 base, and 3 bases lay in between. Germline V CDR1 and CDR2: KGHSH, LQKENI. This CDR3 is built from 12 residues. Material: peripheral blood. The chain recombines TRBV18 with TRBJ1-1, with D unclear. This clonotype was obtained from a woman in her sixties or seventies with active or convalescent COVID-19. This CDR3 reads CASSPQNTEAFF. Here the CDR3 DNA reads TGTGCCAGCTCACCTCAGAACACTGAAGCTTTCTTT.